Described below is a single T cell receptor (beta chain) sequence and its context. This entry belongs to a study of OX40 agonist ivuxolimab in advanced cancers. Study-wide context: Ivuxolimab doses were 0.01, 0.1, 0.3, 1.5, 3 or 10 mg/kg every 2 weeks. Dose-escalation patients had hepatocellular carcinoma, melanoma, renal cell or head and neck cancer. Partial responses occurred in three patients (one hepatocellular carcinoma, two cutaneous melanoma).

Some clones are missing from TCRdb's copy, which holds only in-frame ones; the method was immunoSEQ multiplex PCR. The sample has fewer than 80,000 clones; approximately 86% are singletons. V lost 4 bases, J lost 8 bases, and 12 bases stayed unmatched. CDR1 and CDR2 from the germline V gene are SQVTM and ANQGSEA. The CDR3 totals 14 residues. The chain employs TRBV29-1 and TRBJ1-2; TRBD1 agrees at 8 bases. The sample in question was CD4+ or CD8+ T cells sorted from blood, obtained in a trial of the OX40 agonist ivuxolimab. This receptor was taken from an adult with an advanced solid tumor such as melanoma, head and neck, liver or kidney cancer. The CDR3 region is CSVGAAAGGIGYTF. In DNA, the CDR3 is TGCAGCGTTGGAGCGGCTGCAGGGGGCATCGGCTACACCTTC.